The rows below give T cell receptor beta chains drawn from one sample of a study of CD8+ T cells in alopecia areata. Data came from immunoSEQ multiplex PCR; TCRdb stores just in-frame clones and leaves some out. The sample yields over 30,000 clones, roughly 80% seen once. Source material: NKG2D-low CD8+ T cells sorted from blood. The receptors here all came from a human donor with alopecia areata. CDR3s include the opening cysteine and the closing phenylalanine or tryptophan. D genes are given only for firm matches. Size is stated for part of the rows, as once, few or many counts, or as a class when the clone is expanded.

D gene	J gene	V gene	clone size	CDR3 DNA	CDR3 protein
TRBD1	TRBJ1-1	TRBV6-4	NA	TGTGCCAGCAGTCCCACCGGGACAGGGAACACTGAAGCTTTCTTT	CASSPTGTGNTEAFF
TRBD1	TRBJ1-2	TRBV15	NA	TGTGCCACCAGCAGTCCGGGACAGGGGGCGCGTTATGGCTACACCTTC	CATSSPGQGARYGYTF
TRBD1	TRBJ2-5	TRBV6-1	medium-sized	TGTGCCAGCAGTGAGGGACAGGGAATGGAGACCCAGTACTTC	CASSEGQGMETQYF
NA	TRBJ2-1	TRBV27	NA	TGTGCCAGCAGTCTCCAGGGGGGCTACAATGAGCAGTTCTTC	CASSLQGGYNEQFF
NA	TRBJ2-6	TRBV7-8	NA	TGTGCCAGCAGCCCTGGCCGCTCTGGGGCCAACGTCCTGACTTTC	CASSPGRSGANVLTF
NA	TRBJ1-1	TRBV6-5	NA	TGTGCCAGCAGTTACTCTCTCAACACTGAAGCTTTCTTT	CASSYSLNTEAFF
NA	TRBJ2-2	TRBV29-1	NA	TGCAGCGTCAGCAGGGGCACCGGGGAGCTGTTTTTT	CSVSRGTGELFF
NA	TRBJ1-2	TRBV27	NA	TGTGCCAGCAGTTTATCTGCGCAGTCGAACTATGGCTACACCTTC	CASSLSAQSNYGYTF
TRBD2	TRBJ2-2	TRBV4-3	NA	TGCGCCAGCAGCCAAGATCTGGTTGAAACTAGCGGGGGAACGAACACCGGGGAGCTGTTTTTT	CASSQDLVETSGGTNTGELFF
NA	TRBJ2-1	TRBV29-1	NA	TGCAGCGTCCGTTCTACATATAAGCAGTTCTTC	CSVRSTYKQFF